This TCR beta chain is from a study of CD4 T cells in relation to SARS-CoV-2 and coronaviruses. Study conclusions and caveats: This crossreactivity analysis covered spike protein alone, no other viral proteins. Each donor contributed either pre-pandemic or post-infection samples, not both.

The repertoire was sequenced with immunoSEQ multiplex PCR; TCRdb's copy has only in-frame clones and lacks some. The sample consists of 38,000 or so clones, 65% to 80% of them appearing once. Cryopreserved PBMCs were CD4-enriched, then split into naive and memory cells. Naive or memory CD4+ cells were cultured 1:1 with T cell-depleted PBMCs plus CEF. This CDR3 has 12 residues. Trimming left V 3 bases short and J 12 bases short, with 14 bases between. Per germline, CDR1 SGHAT and CDR2 FQNNGV. On this clone: What it binds is not known.

This chain uses TRBV11-2 with TRBJ2-5; D not certain. The sequenced material came from memory CD4+ T cells from PBMCs, cultured in vitro. This TCR was recovered from an adult with COVID-19. This CDR3 is CASSFPGREKYF. The DNA for the CDR3 is TGTGCCAGCAGCTTCCCCGGAAGGGAAAAGTACTTC.